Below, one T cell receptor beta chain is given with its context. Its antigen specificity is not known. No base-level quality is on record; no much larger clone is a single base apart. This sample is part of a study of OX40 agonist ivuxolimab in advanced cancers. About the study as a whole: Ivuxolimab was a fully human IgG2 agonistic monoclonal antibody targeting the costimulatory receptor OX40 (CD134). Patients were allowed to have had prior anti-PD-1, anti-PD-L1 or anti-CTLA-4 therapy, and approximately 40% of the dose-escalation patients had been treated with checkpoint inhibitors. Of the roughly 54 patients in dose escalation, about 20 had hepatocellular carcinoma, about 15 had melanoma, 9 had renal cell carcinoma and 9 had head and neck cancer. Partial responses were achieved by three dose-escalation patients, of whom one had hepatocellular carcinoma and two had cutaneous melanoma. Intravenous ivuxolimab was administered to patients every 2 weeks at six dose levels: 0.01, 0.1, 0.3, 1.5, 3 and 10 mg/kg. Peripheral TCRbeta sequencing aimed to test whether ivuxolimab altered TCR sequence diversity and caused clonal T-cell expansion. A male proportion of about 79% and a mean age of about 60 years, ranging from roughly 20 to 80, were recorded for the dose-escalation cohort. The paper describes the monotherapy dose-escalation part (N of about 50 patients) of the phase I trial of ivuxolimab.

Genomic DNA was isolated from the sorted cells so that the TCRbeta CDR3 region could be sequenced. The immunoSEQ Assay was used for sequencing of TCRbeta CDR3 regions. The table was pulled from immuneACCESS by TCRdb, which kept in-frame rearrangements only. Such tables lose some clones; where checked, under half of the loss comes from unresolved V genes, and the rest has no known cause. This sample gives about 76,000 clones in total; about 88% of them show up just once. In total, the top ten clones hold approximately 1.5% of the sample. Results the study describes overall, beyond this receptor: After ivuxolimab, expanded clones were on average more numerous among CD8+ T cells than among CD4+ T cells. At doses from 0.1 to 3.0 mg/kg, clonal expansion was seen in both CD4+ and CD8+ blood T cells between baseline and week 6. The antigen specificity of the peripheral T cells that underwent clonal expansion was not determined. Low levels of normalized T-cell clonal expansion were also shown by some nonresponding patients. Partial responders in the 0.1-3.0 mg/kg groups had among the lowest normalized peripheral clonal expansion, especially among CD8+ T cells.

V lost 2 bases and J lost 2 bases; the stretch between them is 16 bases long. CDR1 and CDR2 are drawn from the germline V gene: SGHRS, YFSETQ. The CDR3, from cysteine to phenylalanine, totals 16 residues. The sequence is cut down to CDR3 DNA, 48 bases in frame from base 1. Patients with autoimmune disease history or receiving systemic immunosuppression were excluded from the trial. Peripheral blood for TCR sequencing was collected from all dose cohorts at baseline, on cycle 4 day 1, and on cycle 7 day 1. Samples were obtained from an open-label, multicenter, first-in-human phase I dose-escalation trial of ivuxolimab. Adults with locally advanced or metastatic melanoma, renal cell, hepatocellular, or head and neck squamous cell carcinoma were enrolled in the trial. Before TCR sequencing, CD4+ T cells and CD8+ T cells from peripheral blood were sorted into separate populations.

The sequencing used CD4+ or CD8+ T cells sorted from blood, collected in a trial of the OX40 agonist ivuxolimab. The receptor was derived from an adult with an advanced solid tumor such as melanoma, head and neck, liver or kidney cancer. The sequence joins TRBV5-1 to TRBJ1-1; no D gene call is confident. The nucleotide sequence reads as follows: TGCGCCAGCAGCTTTCACACAGATACCGTAAACACTGAAGCTTTCTTT. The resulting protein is CASSFHTDTVNTEAFF.